Listed below are T cell receptor beta chains from one sample, sequenced in a study of cytomegalovirus exposure and HLA in healthy donors. TCRdb keeps only in-frame clones here, not all; method: immunoSEQ multiplex PCR. The sample lists just under 75,000 clones; just under 95% were seen once. Sequencing was carried out using PBMCs. All receptors derive from a woman younger than 30 in good health and CMV-seropositive. CDR3s include the opening cysteine and the closing phenylalanine or tryptophan. D genes are given only for firm matches. Clone size is stated in some rows and not others, as once, few, many or a class when expanded.

>NA|15|TRBV27|NA|TRBJ1-2
TGTGCCAGCAGTTTAAAAGCAGGGTGGTACTATGGCTACACCTTC
CASSLKAGWYYGYTF
>NA|14|TRBV5-1|NA|TRBJ2-7
TGCGCCAGCAGCTTGATGGGCGGGGACTACGAGCAGTACTTC
CASSLMGGDYEQYF
>TRBD1|13|TRBV2|NA|TRBJ2-7
TGTGCCACCACCGGACAGGGCGTGAGCGAGCAGTACTTC
CATTGQGVSEQYF
>NA|17|TRBV6-1|NA|TRBJ2-3
TGTGCCAGCAGTGATCATGCTGGACAGACTATCACAGATACGCAGTATTTT
CASSDHAGQTITDTQYF
>TRBD1|13|TRBV11-3|NA|TRBJ1-1
TGTGCCAGCAGCCCTACAGGGGACACTGAAGCTTTCTTT
CASSPTGDTEAFF
>TRBD1|14|TRBV11-2|NA|TRBJ1-1
TGTGCCAGCAGCCCATCCCCAGGGGGCACTGAAGCTTTCTTT
CASSPSPGGTEAFF
>TRBD1|16|TRBV2|NA|TRBJ1-4
TGTGCCAGCAGCACCGGACAGGCAGCAACTAATGAAAAACTGTTTTTT
CASSTGQAATNEKLFF
>NA|11|TRBV5-1|NA|TRBJ1-1
TGCGCCAGCAGCCAGAACACTGAAGCTTTCTTT
CASSQNTEAFF
>NA|18|TRBV5-5|once|TRBJ1-1
TGTGCCAGCAGCTTCAACCGGGACACAGGGCGGATGAACACTGAAGCTTTCTTT
CASSFNRDTGRMNTEAFF
>NA|14|TRBV2|NA|TRBJ1-6
TGTGCCAGCAGACGGACAGAGTATAATTCACCCCTCCACTTT
CASRRTEYNSPLHF
>NA|13|TRBV6-1|NA|TRBJ1-6
TGTGCCAGCTTGGGACAAGCGAATTCACCCCTCCACTTT
CASLGQANSPLHF
>NA|17|TRBV9|once|TRBJ1-2
TGTGCCAGCAGCTTGTCCCCCTCCCAGGGTGAACTCTATGGCTACACCTTC
CASSLSPSQGELYGYTF
>TRBD1|13|TRBV10-2|once|TRBJ2-7
TGCGCCAGCACCGGGACAGGGAAGTACGAGCAGTACTTC
CASTGTGKYEQYF
>NA|16|TRBV4-1|NA|TRBJ1-2
TGCGCCAGCAGCCAAGATGATAACGCAGTTGCCTATGGCTACACCTTC
CASSQDDNAVAYGYTF
>TRBD1|15|TRBV18|NA|TRBJ2-5
TGTGCCAGCTCAACGGACCCGGGACAGAAAGAGACCCAGTACTTC
CASSTDPGQKETQYF
>TRBD1|17|TRBV19|NA|TRBJ1-3
TGTGCCAGTAGTGCCGGGACAGGGAGATTTAGTGGAAACACCATATATTTT
CASSAGTGRFSGNTIYF
>TRBD2|16|TRBV5-8|NA|TRBJ2-3
TGTGCCAGCAGCTTGTTTGCGGGGGGTGGCACAGATACGCAGTATTTT
CASSLFAGGGTDTQYF
>NA|18|TRBV4-1|NA|TRBJ2-2
TGCGCCAGCAGCCAAAGCCCCTTACAGGCGATGATCACCGGGGAGCTGTTTTTT
CASSQSPLQAMITGELFF
>NA|16|TRBV18|NA|TRBJ1-2
TGTGCCAGCTCACCACGGGAAGCAGGGGTTATCTATGGCTACACCTTC
CASSPREAGVIYGYTF
>TRBD2|19|TRBV29-1|once|TRBJ2-1
TGCAGCGTTGAACGGGGGCGGGCTAGCGGGAGCACCGCCTACAATGAGCAGTTCTTC
CSVERGRASGSTAYNEQFF
>TRBD1|14|TRBV28|NA|TRBJ1-2
TGTGCCAGCAGACCGACAGGGGGTTCCTATGGCTACACCTTC
CASRPTGGSYGYTF
>NA|13|TRBV19|NA|TRBJ1-1
TGTGCCAGTAGTATGGAGGGGTACACTGAAGCTTTCTTT
CASSMEGYTEAFF
>TRBD1|15|TRBV7-8|NA|TRBJ1-4
TGTGCCAGCAGCCGCTGGGACAGGGAGGGTGAAAAACTGTTTTTT
CASSRWDREGEKLFF
>TRBD1|15|TRBV2|NA|TRBJ1-5
TGTGCCAGCAGTTTAGACAGGGTTAGCAATCAGCCCCAGCATTTT
CASSLDRVSNQPQHF
>TRBD1|14|TRBV7-9|NA|TRBJ1-1
TGTGCCAGCAGCTCGGGACAGTTAAACACTGAAGCTTTCTTT
CASSSGQLNTEAFF
>NA|14|TRBV7-2|NA|TRBJ1-4
TGTGCCAGCAGCATAAAACAGGGTAATGAAAAACTGTTTTTT
CASSIKQGNEKLFF
>TRBD1|15|TRBV10-1|NA|TRBJ2-5
TGCGCCAGCAGTGCTGGACAGGGGATGAGAGAGACCCAGTACTTC
CASSAGQGMRETQYF
>TRBD1|17|TRBV10-3|NA|TRBJ2-7
TGTGCCATCAGTGTGAGCCTAGCCGGGACAGGGCCGGGCGAGCAGTACTTC
CAISVSLAGTGPGEQYF
>TRBD1|12|TRBV6-5|NA|TRBJ2-5
TGTGCCAGCAGTTACGGGGACAGGGCCGAGTACTTC
CASSYGDRAEYF
>NA|16|TRBV4-3|NA|TRBJ2-3
TGCGCCAGCAGCCTCCATTATGGAGGGGGCGCAGATACGCAGTATTTT
CASSLHYGGGADTQYF
>NA|14|TRBV6-1|NA|TRBJ1-1
TGTGCCAGCAGGAGGGGGGGACCGAACACTGAAGCTTTCTTT
CASRRGGPNTEAFF